These 21 T cell receptor beta chains share one sample of origin, sequenced in a study of blood T cell repertoires in COVID-19. Profiled with immunoSEQ multiplex PCR; TCRdb holds only in-frame clones, not every one. The data show over 110,000 clones, with 85% to 90% seen just once and 10% to 12% held by the top ten. Sequenced input: PBMCs or T cells enriched from blood (not recorded which). The source of these receptors is a man in his 60s who had recovered from COVID-19.

This chain joins TRBV15 and TRBJ1-1, with D uncertain. Trimming cost V 1 base and J 3 bases, with 6 bases left between them. This CDR3 has 13 residues. Germline values: CDR1 LNHNV, CDR2 YYDKDF (reference sequence). CDR3 amino acids: CATSRVPDTEAFF. In DNA, the CDR3 is TGTGCCACCAGCAGAGTTCCAGACACTGAAGCTTTCTTT.

DNA for the CDR3: TGTGCCAGTAGTATTGGAGAACAGGGGGCGAACACTGAAGCTTTCTTT. This gives the protein CASSIGEQGANTEAFF. The chain uses TRBV19 and TRBJ1-1; TRBD1 matches 9 bases. Germline CDR1 reads LNHDA; CDR2 reads SQIVND (reference sequence). V lost 3 bases, J lost 1 base, and 6 bases stayed unmatched. The CDR3 is made up of 16 amino acids.

The chain links TRBV27 to TRBJ1-2; 9 nucleotides match TRBD1. Trimming removed 6 bases from V and 4 bases from J; junction bases left unmatched: 9. The CDR3 consists of 15 residues. CDR1 MNHEY and CDR2 SMNVEV come from the germline V gene (reference sequence). The DNA for the CDR3 is TGTGCCAGCAGGGGGGTACGGACAGGGGTCTATGGCTACACCTTC. Translated, it gives CASRGVRTGVYGYTF.

The rearrangement uses TRBV6-5 and TRBJ2-1; weak D call: TRBD2 (5 bases). Between the trimmed V and J ends, which lost 5 bases and 1 base, there was a span of 6 bases. The CDR3 contains 13 residues. Germline assignment: CDR1 MNHEY and CDR2 SVGAGI. The CDR3 region has the DNA TGTGCCAGCAGTAGCGGATCCTACAATGAGCAGTTCTTC. This sequence encodes CASSSGSYNEQFF.

The chain employs TRBV7-8 and TRBJ2-7; 11 positions agree with TRBD1. J lost 4 bases, V lost 1 base, and 3 bases had no gene match. Germline CDR1 and CDR2: SGHVS and FQNEAQ. CDR3 length: 15 residues. The CDR3 sequence is CASSLEDRGPYEQYF. The CDR3 region has the DNA TGTGCCAGCAGCTTAGAGGACAGGGGGCCTTACGAGCAGTACTTC.

V gene TRBV5-5 combines with J gene TRBJ1-5; D is unclear. This CDR3 has 15 residues. The V gene lost 3 bases and the J gene lost 1 base, with 11 bases spanning the gap. The germline gives CDR1 SGHKS, CDR2 YYEKEE (reference sequence). CDR3 amino acids: CASSSRATSNQPQHF. The CDR3, as DNA: TGTGCCAGCAGCTCGAGGGCAACGAGCAATCAGCCCCAGCATTTT.

The chain recombines TRBV5-6 with TRBJ1-1; D is perhaps TRBD1 (6 bases). Germline lookup yields CDR1 SGHDT and CDR2 YYEEEE. The ends were cut back, 4 bases at V and 6 bases at J, with 13 bases in the middle. This CDR3 spans 13 amino acids. CDR3 sequence: CASSLQGIAEAFF. DNA for the CDR3: TGTGCCAGCAGCCTACAGGGTATTGCTGAAGCTTTCTTT.

The chain joins TRBV4-2 to TRBJ2-1; D might be TRBD2 (7 bases). V was shortened by 0 bases and J by 0 bases, with 15 bases between the two germline ends. Germline loops: CDR1 LGHNA, CDR2 YNFKEQ. The CDR3 has 18 amino acids. The CDR3 spells CASSQEVGGGFSYNEQFF. The CDR3 bases are TGTGCCAGCAGCCAAGAAGTAGGGGGGGGATTCTCCTACAATGAGCAGTTCTTC.

This chain connects TRBV24-1 to TRBJ1-2, with TRBD1 matching 7 bases. The V and J ends lost 5 bases and 8 bases, in that order; junction bases with no gene match: 10. Germline V lookup: CDR1 KGHDR, CDR2 SFDVKD. The CDR3 contains 14 residues. CDR3 residues: CATSALGQEDGYTF. DNA for the CDR3: TGTGCCACCAGTGCCCTAGGACAGGAGGACGGCTACACCTTC.

This sequence joins TRBV3-1 (or the pseudogene TRBV3-2) and TRBJ1-1; 10 positions match TRBD1. The V and J ends lost 2 bases and 2 bases, in that order; junction bases with no gene match: 2. Germline values: CDR1 LGHDT, CDR2 YNNKEL (reference sequence). CDR3 size: 15 residues. CDR3 sequence reads: CASSQWDRGNTEAFF. The CDR3 coding sequence is TGTGCCAGCAGCCAATGGGACAGGGGTAACACTGAAGCTTTCTTT.

This chain joins TRBV6-1 and TRBJ2-7; D uncertain. Trimming removed 1 base at V and 6 bases at J, with 10 bases between. CDR3 length: 13 amino acids. Germline CDR1 and CDR2: MNHNS and SASEGT. The DNA of the CDR3 is TGTGCCAGCAGTGAAGGGTCTCTCAGCGAGCAGTACTTC. It specifies CASSEGSLSEQYF.

The rearrangement uses TRBV7-2 and TRBJ2-7, with 8 positions matching TRBD2. The CDR3 extends over 15 amino acids. CDR1 is SGHTA, CDR2 FQGNSA, per germline. Trimming removed 1 base from V and 2 bases from J; junction bases left unmatched: 4. The CDR3 sequence: CASSLEGLGPYEQYF. CDR3 nucleotides: TGTGCCAGCAGCTTAGAGGGACTAGGCCCCTACGAGCAGTACTTC.

The chain combines TRBV2 with TRBJ1-1; D is possibly TRBD1 (5 bases). The V end was cut by 6 bases, the J end by 1 base, with 12 bases between. The germline V gene encodes CDR1 SNHLY and CDR2 FYNNEI. The CDR3 covers 14 residues. CDR3 residues: CASRVSRENTEAFF. CDR3 DNA: TGTGCCAGCAGGGTGAGCAGGGAGAACACTGAAGCTTTCTTT.

The chain uses TRBV7-6 and TRBJ1-2; 10 nucleotides match TRBD1. The J segment lost 6 bases and the V segment lost 1 base, leaving 5 bases of the junction unmatched. Germline assignment: CDR1 SGHVS and CDR2 FNYEAQ. The CDR3 is 15 amino acids. CDR3 nucleotide sequence: TGTGCCAGCAGCTTAGGCCCGGGACAGGGGCATGGCTACACCTTC. Protein product: CASSLGPGQGHGYTF.

The chain is built from TRBV28 and TRBJ1-2; D call uncertain. Germline V gene lookup returns CDR1 MDHEN and CDR2 SYDVKM. The CDR3 covers 14 residues. V gave up 7 bases and J gave up 2 bases, with 14 bases separating them. The CDR3 region has the DNA TGTGCCAGCACCCGAGGTGGCGGCAACTATGGCTACACCTTC. Encoded protein: CASTRGGGNYGYTF.

This clone was recorded only once. The chain links TRBV6-4 to TRBJ1-5; no firm D call. V was cut by 2 bases and J by 7 bases, with 9 bases left in between. Germline V CDR1 and CDR2: MRHNA, SNTAGT. The CDR3 is made up of 13 amino acids. Written as DNA, the CDR3 is TGTGCCAGCAGTGACACACTGGGCCAGCCCCAGCATTTT. Amino acids: CASSDTLGQPQHF.

The CDR3 region has the DNA TGCAGCGTGGTAGCGGGAGCGGAGTTCTTC. Encoded protein: CSVVAGAEFF. The chain recombines TRBV29-1 with TRBJ2-1; 9 bases map to TRBD2. This CDR3 has 10 residues. V trimming: 6 bases; J trimming: 14 bases; junction bases outside the gene matches: 5. In germline, CDR1 is SQVTM, CDR2 ANQGSEA.

V and J are TRBV9 and TRBJ1-6; D is ambiguous. Per the germline V gene, CDR1 is SGDLS and CDR2 is YYNGEE. This CDR3 is 15 amino acids long. Deletions cut 0 bases from V and 6 bases from J, with 10 bases between. This chain's CDR3 is CASSVDGASNSPLHF. The CDR3 DNA reads TGTGCCAGCAGCGTAGACGGAGCTTCTAATTCACCCCTCCACTTT.

The V gene is TRBV28, the J gene TRBJ2-1, with a weak D call TRBD1 (7 bases). Trimming cost V 6 bases and J 10 bases, with 22 bases left between them. The CDR3 covers 15 residues. Looked up from germline, CDR1 is MDHEN and CDR2 is SYDVKM. In DNA form, the CDR3 reads TGTGCCAGCAGCCCTCAGGGGGGCCACAGGGGAGAGCAGTTCTTC. It specifies CASSPQGGHRGEQFF. The whole variable domain, filled in from reference TRBV28 and TRBJ2-1, reads DVKVTQSSRYLVKRTGEKVFLECVQDMDHENMFWYRQDPGLGLRLIYFSYDVKMKEKGDIPEGYSVSREKKERFSLILESASTNQTSMYLCASSPQGGHRGEQFFGPGTRLTVL.

The rearrangement uses TRBV19 and TRBJ1-6; 8 nucleotides match TRBD1. Germline values: CDR1 LNHDA, CDR2 SQIVND (reference sequence). The V and J ends lost 4 bases and 6 bases, in that order; junction bases with no gene match: 5. CDR3 length: 15 amino acids. CDR3 residues: CASSTLTGGNSPLHF. Written as DNA, the CDR3 is TGTGCCAGTAGTACCCTAACAGGGGGTAATTCACCCCTCCACTTT.

This sequence joins TRBV2 and TRBJ1-5, with 8 bases fitting TRBD1. Unmatched junction bases numbered 12, after V lost 9 bases and J lost 11 bases. Per the germline V gene, CDR1 is SNHLY and CDR2 is FYNNEI. There are 13 residues in the CDR3. The CDR3 sequence: CASGGQGKSAQHF. The CDR3 region has the DNA TGTGCCAGTGGAGGACAGGGTAAATCTGCCCAGCATTTT.